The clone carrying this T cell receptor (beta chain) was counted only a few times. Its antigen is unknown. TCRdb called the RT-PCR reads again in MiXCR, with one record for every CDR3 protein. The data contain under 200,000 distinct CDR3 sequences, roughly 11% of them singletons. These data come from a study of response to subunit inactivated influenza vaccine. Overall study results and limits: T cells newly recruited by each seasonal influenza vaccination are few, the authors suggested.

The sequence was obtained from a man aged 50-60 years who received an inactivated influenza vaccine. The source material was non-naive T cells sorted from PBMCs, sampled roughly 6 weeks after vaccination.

The CDR3 protein is CASSISGASYYEQYF. In nucleotides, the CDR3 is TGTGCCAGCAGCATCTCAGGGGCTAGCTACTACGAGCAGTACTTC. The chain combines TRBV7-2 with TRBJ2-7; D is possibly TRBD1 (6 bases). Germline lookup yields CDR1 SGHTA and CDR2 FQGNSA. This CDR3 is 15 amino acids long. With 5 bases removed from V and 3 bases from J, the gap between germline ends came to 17 bases.